The T cell receptor (beta chain) under discussion was sequenced for a study of cytomegalovirus exposure and HLA in healthy donors. This CDR3 contains 14 residues. Trimming pared 4 bases from V and 1 base from J, leaving 10 bases between. The germline V gene has CDR1 ENHRY and CDR2 SYGVKD. The repertoire was sequenced with immunoSEQ multiplex PCR; TCRdb's copy has only in-frame clones and lacks some. The sample has tens of thousands of clones, 95% to 98% seen once. This clonotype was obtained from a young woman in good health and CMV-seropositive. The sequencing input was PBMCs. The rearrangement uses TRBV10-3 and TRBJ1-1; the D is unclear. CDR3 coding DNA: TGTGCCATCAGTGGGTTACAGAAGAACACTGAAGCTTTCTTT. Amino acid sequence: CAISGLQKNTEAFF.